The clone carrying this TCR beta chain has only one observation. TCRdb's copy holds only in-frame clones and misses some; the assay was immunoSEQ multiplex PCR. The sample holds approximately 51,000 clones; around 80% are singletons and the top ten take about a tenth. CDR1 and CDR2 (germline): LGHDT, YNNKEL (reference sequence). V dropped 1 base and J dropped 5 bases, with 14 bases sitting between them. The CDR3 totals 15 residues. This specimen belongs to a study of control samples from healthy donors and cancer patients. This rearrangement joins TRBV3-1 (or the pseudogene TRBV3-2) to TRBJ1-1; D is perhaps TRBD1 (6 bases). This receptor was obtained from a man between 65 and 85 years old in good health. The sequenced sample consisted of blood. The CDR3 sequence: CASSQARGATTEAFF. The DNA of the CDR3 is TGTGCCAGCAGCCAAGCCCGGGGGGCCACGACTGAAGCTTTCTTT.